These T cell receptor beta chains were read from a single sample in a study of blood T cell repertoires in COVID-19. The method was immunoSEQ multiplex PCR; TCRdb's version includes in-frame clones alone and lacks a portion of them. The table records just under 250,000 clones, about 89% of them present only once. The material sequenced was PBMCs or T cells enriched from blood (not recorded which). These receptors were collected from a woman younger than 45 who had recovered from COVID-19. Both conserved end residues are part of each CDR3. Each record gives: clone size, V gene, J gene, CDR3 protein. Size tells how often a clone was seen (once, few, many) or the class of an expanded clone, and some rows leave it out.

abundance: -
v_gene: TRBV2
j_gene: TRBJ1-1
CDR3aa: CASSGQGLNTEAFF

abundance: once
v_gene: TRBV2
j_gene: TRBJ1-6
CDR3aa: CASCRGRGNSPLHF

abundance: -
v_gene: TRBV30
j_gene: TRBJ1-1
CDR3aa: CAWSRQATEAFF

abundance: once
v_gene: TRBV7-8
j_gene: TRBJ2-1
CDR3aa: CASRRLGPNEQFF

abundance: -
v_gene: TRBV9
j_gene: TRBJ2-7
CDR3aa: CASSVDGSALRGQYF

abundance: -
v_gene: TRBV30
j_gene: TRBJ2-3
CDR3aa: CAWSVGTASTDTQYF

abundance: few
v_gene: TRBV18
j_gene: TRBJ2-7
CDR3aa: CASSPSGGGIYEQYF

abundance: -
v_gene: TRBV7-3
j_gene: TRBJ2-7
CDR3aa: CASSLDWGPTYEQYF

abundance: -
v_gene: TRBV7-3
j_gene: TRBJ2-3
CDR3aa: CASSNTRGQGKYF

abundance: -
v_gene: TRBV28
j_gene: TRBJ1-4
CDR3aa: CASKEGKIRPNEKLFF

abundance: -
v_gene: TRBV7-9
j_gene: TRBJ2-7
CDR3aa: CASSPTGAYEQYF

abundance: -
v_gene: TRBV28
j_gene: TRBJ2-7
CDR3aa: CASSLVQSYEQYF

abundance: few
v_gene: TRBV7-2
j_gene: TRBJ2-1
CDR3aa: CASSGPKRDRSYNEQFF

abundance: -
v_gene: TRBV27
j_gene: TRBJ1-2
CDR3aa: CASSPSSVDGYTF

abundance: -
v_gene: TRBV5-1
j_gene: TRBJ1-2
CDR3aa: CASSPRVGEGGYTF

abundance: -
v_gene: TRBV28
j_gene: TRBJ1-4
CDR3aa: CASSRGGPANEKLFF

abundance: once
v_gene: TRBV7-9
j_gene: TRBJ2-7
CDR3aa: CASSSTNLGGSYEQYF

abundance: -
v_gene: TRBV28
j_gene: TRBJ2-1
CDR3aa: CASSPPPVRPQFF

abundance: -
v_gene: TRBV12-5
j_gene: TRBJ2-1
CDR3aa: CASGLGGTATGGEQFF

abundance: -
v_gene: TRBV3-1/TRBV3-2
j_gene: TRBJ2-7
CDR3aa: CASSPPRPLASRSYEQYF

abundance: once
v_gene: TRBV7-3
j_gene: TRBJ2-2
CDR3aa: CASSLTRQGRGGELFF

abundance: -
v_gene: TRBV19
j_gene: TRBJ1-5
CDR3aa: CATSKAGGISNQPQHF

abundance: -
v_gene: TRBV2
j_gene: TRBJ1-2
CDR3aa: CASSEDSVSYGYTF

abundance: -
v_gene: TRBV18
j_gene: TRBJ1-3
CDR3aa: CASSPRGTGIIYF

abundance: once
v_gene: TRBV7-8
j_gene: TRBJ1-2
CDR3aa: CASSFGQGAIPGYTF

abundance: -
v_gene: TRBV5-1
j_gene: TRBJ1-1
CDR3aa: CASSLGQGLNTEAFF

abundance: -
v_gene: TRBV28
j_gene: TRBJ2-1
CDR3aa: CASNTADSYNEQFF

abundance: -
v_gene: TRBV4-2
j_gene: TRBJ1-1
CDR3aa: CASSQGGGMGTEAFF

abundance: -
v_gene: TRBV7-9
j_gene: TRBJ1-2
CDR3aa: CASSSGTNYGYTF

abundance: -
v_gene: TRBV10-3
j_gene: TRBJ2-7
CDR3aa: CAIRSASGRGGDYDEQYF

abundance: -
v_gene: TRBV7-2
j_gene: TRBJ2-7
CDR3aa: CASSQAQSSYEQYF

abundance: -
v_gene: TRBV4-3
j_gene: TRBJ2-3
CDR3aa: CASSQVPAGVGDTQYF

abundance: once
v_gene: TRBV27
j_gene: TRBJ2-1
CDR3aa: CASKISGMTGEQFF

abundance: once
v_gene: TRBV24-1
j_gene: TRBJ1-2
CDR3aa: CATSGQGPYGYTF

abundance: -
v_gene: TRBV9
j_gene: TRBJ2-7
CDR3aa: CASSLRQGNEQYF

abundance: -
v_gene: TRBV28
j_gene: TRBJ2-6
CDR3aa: CASSPGGSGANVLTF

abundance: -
v_gene: TRBV25-1
j_gene: TRBJ1-3
CDR3aa: CASSESLASGNTIYF

abundance: -
v_gene: TRBV5-1
j_gene: TRBJ2-7
CDR3aa: CASSLVPEDEQYF

abundance: -
v_gene: TRBV5-1
j_gene: TRBJ1-6
CDR3aa: CASRMDSLNSPLHF

abundance: -
v_gene: TRBV19
j_gene: TRBJ1-1
CDR3aa: CASSIPLGTALRGTEAFF

abundance: -
v_gene: TRBV7-6
j_gene: TRBJ1-6
CDR3aa: CASSLGAQNSPLHF

abundance: -
v_gene: TRBV28
j_gene: TRBJ1-6
CDR3aa: CASSLLGGASYNSPLHF

abundance: -
v_gene: TRBV12-5
j_gene: TRBJ1-2
CDR3aa: CASGLASGYGYTF

abundance: -
v_gene: TRBV7-3
j_gene: TRBJ2-7
CDR3aa: CASSLTRDRGLYGYEQYF